A single sample gave rise to the 4 T cell receptor beta chains below, sequenced in a study of human T cells and chemical hapten exposure (dated by TCRdb to 2020 to 2023). Receptor amplification or capture employed RACE. Sequencing took place on a NextSeq 500. The public reads were reprocessed in TCRdb via fastp at Q25 and MiXCR, keeping in-frame beta chains. Under each unique CDR3 protein, matching rows form one entry showing the most common genes and DNA. This sample comprises about 70,000 distinct CDR3 sequences, approximately 11% of them detected only once. 4.5% to 6.5% of the sample lies in the top ten. Reading the label with the study, this specimen's time point is: pre-sensitization, week 0. The treatment or condition tag for this specimen amounts to: therapeutic diphenylcyclopropenone sensitization with weekly scalp DPC. The sequences come from whole blood, collected in connection with sensitization to the hapten diphenylcyclopropenone (DPC). All receptors derive from a woman between 50 and 59 years old with alopecia areata. Some clones in this sample may be carry-over from other donors' samples.

This clonotype showed up just a few times. The V call is TRBV2, the J call TRBJ2-7; the match to TRBD2 covers 8 bases. Germline assignment: CDR1 SNHLY and CDR2 FYNNEI. This CDR3 comprises 15 residues. The junction had 9 bases not matched to a gene; V was cut back by 5 bases and J by 3 bases. The CDR3 nucleotides are TGTGCCAGCAGTTATCAGCGGGGGCCAGACTACGAGCAGTACTTC. Translated, it gives CASSYQRGPDYEQYF.

The V gene is TRBV18, the J gene TRBJ2-6; the D gene is possibly TRBD1 (6 bases). This CDR3 is built from 15 residues. Per germline, CDR1 KGHSH and CDR2 LQKENI. V was clipped by 5 bases and J by 1 base, with 9 bases between them. The CDR3 sequence is CASSSTGSGANVLTF. CDR3 in DNA: TGTGCCAGCTCATCCACAGGGTCTGGGGCCAACGTCCTGACTTTC.

The V call is TRBV24-1, the J call TRBJ2-1, with D unresolved. The V and J ends lost 3 bases and 3 bases respectively, with 5 bases between them. Germline CDR1 and CDR2: KGHDR and SFDVKD. The length of the CDR3 is 13 residues. The CDR3 sequence: CATSDPNYNEQFF. The CDR3 bases are TGTGCCACCAGTGATCCAAACTACAATGAGCAGTTCTTC.

The sample holds a few counts of this clonotype. This sequence joins TRBV28 and TRBJ2-5, with D possibly TRBD2 on 5 matching bases. The V gene's germline CDR1 is MDHEN and CDR2 SYDVKM. Trimming removed 6 bases at V and 5 bases at J, with 7 bases between. The CDR3 sequence is 11 residues long. The CDR3 region has the DNA TGTGCCAGCAGGAGGAGGGAGACCCAGTACTTC. Protein product: CASRRRETQYF.